What follows is one TCR beta chain and its context. Its specific antigen is unknown. Base qualities are not at hand, and no much larger clone is one base apart. The data are from a study of blood T cell repertoires in COVID-19 (dated by TCRdb to the early 2020s). Context from the whole study: Samples from collaborators originated in the United States, Italy and Spain and spanned both the acute and convalescent phases of COVID-19. The material from the prospective study consisted of cDNA or gDNA derived from T cells, B-cell-depleted T cells, or PBMCs. Deeply sampled blood TCRbeta repertoires from subjects exposed to, actively infected with, or recovered from COVID-19 were included in the dataset. The repertoires were released in a freely available public database intended as a resource for research on the immune response to SARS-CoV-2. Samples came from the ongoing ImmuneRACE study (first 160 participants) plus 1,254 subjects from 6 global collaborators. Sample metadata almost always included a de-identified subject ID, COVID-19 status, age in years and sex. Where available, HLA class I and class II types were taken from metadata supplied by the sample provider and were not determined by assay-based typing.

Trimming removed 2 bases from V and 5 bases from J; the gene matches leave 3 bases unexplained. Inclusive of the bounding cysteine and phenylalanine, the CDR3 is 14 residues long. The entry retains the CDR3 DNA only, 42 bases that are in frame from base 1. CDR1 MDHEN and CDR2 SYDVKM were looked up in the germline V gene. In the prospective study, participants were roughly 18 to 100 years old, resided in under 30 geographic areas of the United States, and were enrolled through a virtual design. To assign participants to cohorts, the prospective study relied on clinical history that participants themselves reported in a screening survey and a study questionnaire. For ImmuneRACE Cohort 3, a participant was defined as recovered based on two consecutive negative NP/OP PCR tests, clearance by a healthcare professional, or resolution of symptoms. In the prospective study, mobile phlebotomists collected whole blood, serum and a nasopharyngeal or oropharyngeal swab from each participant. Additional blood draws and questionnaires over an approximately 2-month period could optionally be provided by prospective study participants. Blood samples from the prospective study were shipped frozen or at room temperature prior to DNA extraction.

TCRbeta CDR3 regions were amplified from genomic DNA using the immunoSEQ Assay, a bias-controlled multiplex PCR. The study's processing was this. The number of nucleated cells in each sample was estimated from the amplification of reference gene primers within the assay. To quantify the absolute abundance of each unique TCRbeta CDR3 rearrangement, sequence reads were collapsed and filtered. Productive Simpson clonality was computed per sample as the square root of Simpson's diversity index over productive rearrangements. TCRdb stores this immuneACCESS table with in-frame sequences only. Part of the clones is absent; in the studies checked, under half of the shortfall reflects unresolved V genes, and no reason is known for the rest. V, J and clone size were drawn from that table, and D and trimming were deduced from the DNA. The sample contains about 210,000 clones, approximately 90% of them found a single time. The top ten clones comprise less than 1.5% of the sample.

Findings and caveats that apply to the study as a whole: The amount of clinical and demographic metadata varied by source and participant and was provided uncurated.

Source material: PBMCs or T cells enriched from blood (not recorded which). The clonotype originates from a man aged 30 to 45 who had recovered from COVID-19. In this chain, TRBV28 is recombined with TRBJ2-3, with TRBD2 identical over 8 junction bases. The DNA is TGTGCCAGCAGTTTAGTTCTAGCGGGAGATACGCAGTATTTT. It specifies CASSLVLAGDTQYF.